One and the same sample provided the 2 T cell receptor beta chains below, sequenced in a study of CD8+CD57+ T cells in acquired aplastic anemia. The use of genomic DNA as template underpinned the TCR beta VDJ and CDR3 profiling. One entry per CDR3 protein, called by TCRdb with MiXCR from the reads. The sample contains approximately 200,000 distinct CDR3 sequences, 61% of which appear only once. Sample: sorted CD4+, CD8+, or CD8+CD57+ T cells (not recorded which) from PBMCs. Every receptor here comes from a human donor in good health.

This clonotype was seen just once. A junction boundary mismatches the germline segment, possibly from a read error. The chain combines TRBV19 with TRBJ2-5, with D possibly matching TRBD2 (6 bases). The CDR3 contains 14 residues. Germline CDR1 is LNHDA and CDR2 is SQIVND (reference sequence). The CDR3 bases are TGTGCCAGTAGTATATGGGGGGTAGGCGAGACCCAGCACTTC. As protein: CASSIWGVGETQHF. The full variable domain, with the rest looked up from reference TRBV19 and TRBJ2-5, is DGGITQSPKYLFRKEGQNVTLSCEQNLNHDAMYWYRQDPGQGLRLIYYSQIVNDFQKGDIAEGYSVSREKKESFPLTVTSAQKNPTAFYLCASSIWGVGETQHFGPGTRLLVL.

The rearrangement uses TRBV7-9 and TRBJ2-7, with D perhaps TRBD2 (5 bases). V lost 2 bases to trimming and J lost 0 bases, with 17 bases between them. The germline V gene encodes CDR1 SEHNR and CDR2 FQNEAQ (reference sequence). The CDR3 has 17 residues. In DNA, the CDR3 is TGTGCCAGCAGCTTACGGGCGGAAAATGGGAGCTCCTACGAGCAGTACTTC. Its protein is CASSLRAENGSSYEQYF. Drawing the rest from reference TRBV7-9 and TRBJ2-7, the complete variable domain is DTGVSQNPRHKITKRGQNVTFRCDPISEHNRLYWYRQTLGQGPEFLTYFQNEAQLEKSRLLSDRFSAERPKGSFSTLEIQRTEQGDSAMYLCASSLRAENGSSYEQYFGPGTRLTVT.